This T cell receptor (beta chain) was sequenced during a study of monozygotic twins with inflammatory bowel disease. Whole-study results and caveats: Reduced clonotype sharing with other individuals was observed in IBD patients relative to healthy twins, especially with disease activity. The analysis yielded no support for one strong signal or clonotype associated with IBD.

A word on this clonotype: No antigen is known for it.

The UMIs carried a 6-nucleotide sample barcode, and they were added by template switching. TCRdb reanalyzed the 5' RACE reads, giving one entry per CDR3 protein sequence and no DNA. The clone table shows about 210,000 distinct CDR3 sequences, with the ten largest holding around 7.6%. The CDR3 loop spans 15 amino acids. CDR1 and CDR2 (germline): DFQATT, SNEGSKA (reference sequence). The sequence was obtained from a human donor with ulcerative colitis or Crohn's disease, or a healthy co-twin of an affected twin (not recorded which). J is TRBJ2-1 and V is TRBV20-1; TCRdb outputs TRBD2, but without DNA this stays unchecked. The sequencing input was blood. CDR3 sequence reads: CSARGSSGPYNEQFF.